This T cell receptor (beta chain) derives from a study of T cell responses to AZD1222 COVID-19 vaccine. This table comes from immunoSEQ multiplex PCR, and its TCRdb copy is limited to in-frame clones, with some not included. The table has about 120,000 clones, 92% seen once. CDR3 length: 15 residues. V dropped 6 bases and J dropped 5; count of bases not matched to a gene: 5. Germline CDR1 reads LNHDA; CDR2 reads SQIVND (reference sequence). The material was peripheral blood, obtained 28 days after the second AZD1222 dose. This chain links TRBV19 with TRBJ2-1; 12 bases map to TRBD2. This receptor was identified in an adult who received the AZD1222 COVID-19 vaccine. The CDR3 is CASSSLAGGDNEQFF. In DNA, the CDR3 is TGTGCCAGTAGCTCGCTAGCGGGGGGGGACAATGAGCAGTTCTTC.